Reported below is one T cell receptor beta chain. Time point defined: newly diagnosed GD, antithyroid drugs for less than 3 months. PBMC-derived RNA was used for the TCR library. Investigators prepared the TCR beta libraries by applying iRepertoire HTBI primers and Arm-PCR of CDR3 regions. A single record per CDR3 protein comes from TCRdb applying MiXCR to the multiplex PCR reads. The data show around 480,000 distinct CDR3 sequences, 15% to 20% seen once. This sample stems from a study of regulatory T cells in long-lasting Graves disease. This CDR3 contains 18 residues. Germline V gives CDR1 MGHRA, CDR2 YSYEKL. V lost 0 bases, J lost 4 bases, and 16 bases lay in between. These sequences were also reported in another study, on T cells in Graves' hyperthyroidism and ophthalmopathy. As that study records: On the basis of clinical symptoms, serum thyroxine and TRAb, thyroid ultrasound and orbital computed tomography, diagnoses were made. The HTBI primer set served for first-round RT-PCR of the TCR CDR3. Also found in blood were most expanded thyroid clonotypes above 0.001. A model built on 13 V-J features separated ophthalmopathy from stable hyperthyroidism.

The genes are TRBV4-1 and TRBJ2-6, with D maybe TRBD1 (5 bases). Sequencing used peripheral blood mononuclear cells (PBMCs), obtained at new diagnosis, from a patient treated with antithyroid drugs. The clonotype was recovered from a man aged 35 to 55 with Graves disease. CDR3 in DNA: TGCGCCAGCAGCCAAGATCGAATCCAGGGATCAGGGGCCAACGTCCTGACTTTC. It specifies CASSQDRIQGSGANVLTF.